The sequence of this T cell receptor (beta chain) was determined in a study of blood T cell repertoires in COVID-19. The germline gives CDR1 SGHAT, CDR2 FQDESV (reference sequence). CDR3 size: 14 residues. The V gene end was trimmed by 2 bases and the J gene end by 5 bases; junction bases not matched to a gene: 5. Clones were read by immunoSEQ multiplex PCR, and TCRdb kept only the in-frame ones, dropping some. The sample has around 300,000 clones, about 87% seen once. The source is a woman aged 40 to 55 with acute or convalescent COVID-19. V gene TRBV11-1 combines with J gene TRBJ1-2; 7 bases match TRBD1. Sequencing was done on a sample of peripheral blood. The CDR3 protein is CASSLYSGGYGYTF. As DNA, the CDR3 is TGTGCCAGCAGCTTATATTCAGGGGGATATGGCTACACCTTC.